This T cell receptor (beta chain) was sequenced during a study of blood T cell repertoires in COVID-19. Study-wide background: Both acute and convalescent COVID-19 samples were obtained from the United States, Italy and Spain.

Original methodology: How many nucleated cells were present was estimated from reference gene primer amplification. Generated by immunoSEQ multiplex PCR, the TCRdb table keeps only in-frame clones and is missing some. That table supplies the V and J calls and clone size; D and trimming were determined from the DNA. The data contain about 210,000 clones, around 90% of them seen just once; the ten biggest clones take up approximately 1.2%. Germline V gives CDR1 MNHEY, CDR2 SVGAGI. V trimming: 6 bases; J trimming: 8 bases; junction bases outside the gene matches: 5. The CDR3 has 14 residues. The sample consisted of peripheral blood. The sequence came from a man younger than 45 with acute or convalescent COVID-19. The chain recombines TRBV6-5 with TRBJ2-1, with TRBD1 matching over 12 bases. CDR3 sequence reads: CASRRDRGQDEQFF. The CDR3 region has the DNA TGTGCCAGCAGACGGGACAGGGGGCAGGATGAGCAGTTCTTC.